This record concerns one T cell receptor (beta chain) sequence. Antigen: not known. The authors ran the assay at deep level. Using immunoSEQ multiplex PCR, the repertoire was profiled, and TCRdb retains in-frame clones only, with some absent. The sample contains 2 million to 3 million clones, roughly 93% of which appear only once. The sample comes from a study of shared clonotypes between healthy human individuals. Germline loops: CDR1 MDHEN, CDR2 SYDVKM. With 2 bases removed from V and 9 bases from J, the gap between germline ends came to 5 bases. The CDR3 extends over 11 amino acids. Study outcomes and limitations: The researchers took only blood, and tissue repertoires probably look different.

Both subsets, CD45RA+ naive and CD45RA-negative memory, were split from the CD4+ cells. The origin of this receptor is a young man in good health. Some clones in this sample may be carry-over from other donors' samples. Material for sequencing was naive CD4+ T cells from PBMCs. Sample subset: CD45RA+ positively selected. The chain combines TRBV28 with TRBJ2-1; D unclear. CDR3 protein: CASSLDVEQFF. In DNA form, the CDR3 reads TGTGCCAGCAGTTTAGATGTTGAGCAGTTCTTC. Complete variable domain (other parts from reference TRBV28 and TRBJ2-1): DVKVTQSSRYLVKRTGEKVFLECVQDMDHENMFWYRQDPGLGLRLIYFSYDVKMKEKGDIPEGYSVSREKKERFSLILESASTNQTSMYLCASSLDVEQFFGPGTRLTVL.